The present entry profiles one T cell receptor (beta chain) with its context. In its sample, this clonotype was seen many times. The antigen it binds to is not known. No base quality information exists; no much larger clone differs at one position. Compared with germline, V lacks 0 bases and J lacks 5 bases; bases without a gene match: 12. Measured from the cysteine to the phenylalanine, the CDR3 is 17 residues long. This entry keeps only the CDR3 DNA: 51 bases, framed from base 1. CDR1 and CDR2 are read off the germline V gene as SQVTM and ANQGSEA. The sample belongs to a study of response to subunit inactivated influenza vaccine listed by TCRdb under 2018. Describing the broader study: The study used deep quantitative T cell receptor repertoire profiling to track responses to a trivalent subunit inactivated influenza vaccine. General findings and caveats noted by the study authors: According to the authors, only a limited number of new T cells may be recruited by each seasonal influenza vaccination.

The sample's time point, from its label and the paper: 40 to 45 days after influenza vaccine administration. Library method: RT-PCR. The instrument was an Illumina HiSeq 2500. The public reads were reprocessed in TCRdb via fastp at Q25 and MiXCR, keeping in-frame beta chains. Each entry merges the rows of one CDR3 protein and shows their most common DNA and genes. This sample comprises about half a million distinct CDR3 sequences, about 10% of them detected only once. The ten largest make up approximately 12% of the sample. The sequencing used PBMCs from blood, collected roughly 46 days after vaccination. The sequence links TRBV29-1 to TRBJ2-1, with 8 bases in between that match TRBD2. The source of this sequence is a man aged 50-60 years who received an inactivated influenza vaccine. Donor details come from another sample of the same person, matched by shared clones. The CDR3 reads CSVEDPPAGGTDNEQFF. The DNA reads TGCAGCGTTGAAGATCCGCCTGCGGGAGGCACTGACAATGAGCAGTTCTTC.